This T cell receptor beta chain is drawn from a study of T cells in Graves' hyperthyroidism and ophthalmopathy. Study-wide findings and caveats: Blood also contained most expanded thyroid clonotypes above 0.001. A model built on 13 V-J features separated ophthalmopathy from stable hyperthyroidism.

Remarks on this clonotype: Antigen unknown.

Each patient was aged 18 to 65 and had newly diagnosed hyperthyroidism of under 2 months' duration. RNA transcripts yielded amplified TCR beta CDR3 regions. The study used the HTBI primer set for a first-round RT-PCR of the TCR CDR3. TCRdb re-called the multiplex PCR reads through MiXCR, storing one row per CDR3 protein. The data show more than 300,000 distinct CDR3 sequences, with roughly 14% seen just once and roughly 11% held by the top ten. Germline CDR1 MGHRA, CDR2 YSYEKL. V lost 1 base and J 2 bases, leaving 8 bases between the germline ends. This CDR3 has 15 residues. Input material: blood. This chain links TRBV4-1 with TRBJ2-2; no reliable D call. The clonotype originates from a woman in her sixties or seventies with Graves' hyperthyroidism. CDR3 DNA: TGCGCCAGCAGCCAAGGACTCCACAACACCGGGGAGCTGTTTTTT. It yields the protein CASSQGLHNTGELFF.